The entry that follows covers one T cell receptor (beta chain) sequence. No antigen is known for it. These data originate in a study of cytomegalovirus exposure and HLA in healthy donors. Study observations and caveats: Per a prior analysis, the majority of TCR beta V segments were productive roughly 90% or roughly 30% of the time. It was 160 or so TCR beta chains that were listed as cytomegalovirus-associated.

A multiplex PCR was run with 60 Vbeta primers and 13 Jbeta primers. TCRdb keeps only in-frame clones here, not all; method: immunoSEQ multiplex PCR. The table lists approximately 110,000 clones, 73% of them singletons. Donors showed nominal health when sampled, although they likely had unrecorded immune exposures. The sample consisted of PBMCs. The clonotype was recovered from a man aged 35 to 55 in good health and CMV-seronegative.

The CDR3 sequence is CASSPRDLSGELFF. The DNA for the CDR3 is TGTGCCAGTAGTCCCCGGGACTTAAGCGGGGAGCTGTTTTTT. The chain links TRBV19 to TRBJ2-2, with D perhaps matching TRBD2 (6 bases). Germline values: CDR1 LNHDA, CDR2 SQIVND (reference sequence). Trimming cost V 5 bases and J 7 bases, with 14 bases left between them. The CDR3 spans 14 residues. Filled out from reference TRBV19 and TRBJ2-2, the complete variable domain reads DGGITQSPKYLFRKEGQNVTLSCEQNLNHDAMYWYRQDPGQGLRLIYYSQIVNDFQKGDIAEGYSVSREKKESFPLTVTSAQKNPTAFYLCASSPRDLSGELFFGEGSRLTVL.